One TCR beta chain is described in this entry. The data were obtained in a study of blood T cell repertoires in COVID-19. Study in general: The analysed material was cDNA or gDNA that came from T cells, B-cell-depleted T cells, or PBMCs.

Assay used: immunoSEQ multiplex PCR; TCRdb lists only in-frame clones, some missing. The sample has 86,000 or so clones; about nine tenths are singletons. The CDR3 totals 15 residues. Losses at the gene ends were 5 bases for V and 2 bases for J; bases not matched to a gene: 6. Germline V gene lookup returns CDR1 WNHNN and CDR2 SYGVQD (reference sequence). The TCR sequence derives from a woman between 45 and 65 years old in a cohort sampled during active COVID-19. V usage is TRBV10-1 and J usage is TRBJ2-3, with 8 bases matching TRBD2. The sequencing sample was made of peripheral blood. CDR3 region: CASSQVAGLTDTQYF. The CDR3, as DNA: TGCGCCAGCAGTCAAGTAGCGGGGCTCACAGATACGCAGTATTTT.